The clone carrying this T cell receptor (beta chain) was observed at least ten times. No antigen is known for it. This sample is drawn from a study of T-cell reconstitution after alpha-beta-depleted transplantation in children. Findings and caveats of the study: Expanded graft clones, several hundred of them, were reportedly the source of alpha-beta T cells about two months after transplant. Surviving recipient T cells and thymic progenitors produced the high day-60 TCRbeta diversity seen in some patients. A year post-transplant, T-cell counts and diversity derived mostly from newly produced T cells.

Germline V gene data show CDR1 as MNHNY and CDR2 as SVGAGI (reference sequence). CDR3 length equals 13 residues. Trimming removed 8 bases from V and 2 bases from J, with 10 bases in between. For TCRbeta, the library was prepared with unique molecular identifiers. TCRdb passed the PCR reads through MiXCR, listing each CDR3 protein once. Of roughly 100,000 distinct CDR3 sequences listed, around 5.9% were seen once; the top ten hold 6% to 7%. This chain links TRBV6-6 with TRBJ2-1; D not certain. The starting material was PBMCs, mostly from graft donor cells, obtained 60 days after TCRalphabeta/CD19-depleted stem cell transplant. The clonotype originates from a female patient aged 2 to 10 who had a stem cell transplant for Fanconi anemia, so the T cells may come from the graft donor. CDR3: CASGVRTYNEQFF. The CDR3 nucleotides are TGTGCCAGCGGGGTGAGGACCTACAATGAGCAGTTCTTC.